Here is one T cell receptor beta chain with its context. The target antigen is unknown. TCR beta VDJ and CDR3 profiles were obtained from a genomic DNA template. TCRdb re-analysed the reads in MiXCR, keeping a single row per CDR3 protein. The table has roughly 150,000 distinct CDR3 sequences, about half seen once; the top ten hold 2.5% to 3.5%. The source of the sample is a study of CD8+CD57+ T cells in acquired aplastic anemia. Study-wide context: The study obtained an average of around 3.1 ug of DNA from sorted CD4+ and CD8+ cells. Study results and limitations: Common to patients and controls were twenty-nine CD8+ CDR3 sequences.

It was patients with CD8+CD57+ cell expansion by flow cytometry who were chosen for sequencing. At the time of blood sampling, patients had not yet received any therapy. Germline V gives CDR1 LNHNV, CDR2 YYDKDF (reference sequence). V dropped 0 bases and J dropped 8 bases, with 16 bases sitting between them. The CDR3 spans 15 residues. The rearrangement links TRBV15 to TRBJ1-2; TRBD1 might be the D (6 bases). The TCR sequence derives from a human donor with aplastic anemia. The sample consisted of sorted CD4+, CD8+, or CD8+CD57+ T cells (not recorded which) from PBMCs. CDR3 nucleotide sequence: TGTGCCACCAGCAGAGATTTAGGGGGGGCGCACGGCTACACCTTC. Translated, it gives CATSRDLGGAHGYTF.